These T cell receptor beta chains were read from a single sample in a study of cytomegalovirus exposure and HLA in healthy donors. Here immunoSEQ multiplex PCR was the method, and the copy in TCRdb shows in-frame clones only, minus some. This table holds 100,000 to 150,000 clones, around four fifths found once. The sequencing input was PBMCs. These receptors all stem from a woman between 40 and 55 years old in good health and CMV-seropositive. CDR3s include the opening cysteine and the closing phenylalanine or tryptophan. The order of the fields is D gene, V gene, CDR3 protein. A D gene is named only where the DNA matches it firmly.

D gene: .; V gene: TRBV7-9; CDR3 protein: CASRLGQSEAFF
D gene: .; V gene: TRBV6-5; CDR3 protein: CASSYESSVRETQYF
D gene: TRBD2; V gene: TRBV2; CDR3 protein: CASRGGTYEQYF
D gene: TRBD2; V gene: TRBV11-2; CDR3 protein: CASSEGTSGLHNEQFF
D gene: .; V gene: TRBV5-6; CDR3 protein: CASSLDRDIQYF
D gene: .; V gene: TRBV5-5; CDR3 protein: CASSLGSQRSYNEQFF
D gene: TRBD2; V gene: TRBV25-1; CDR3 protein: CASRTPGGRVDTQYF
D gene: TRBD2; V gene: TRBV6-1; CDR3 protein: CASSGRRGGDNEQFF
D gene: TRBD2; V gene: TRBV5-1; CDR3 protein: CASSLGPAGSGNEQFF
D gene: TRBD1; V gene: TRBV7-6; CDR3 protein: CASSLLGGADEQYF
D gene: TRBD1; V gene: TRBV15; CDR3 protein: CATSRDRGQGYSPLHF
D gene: .; V gene: TRBV2; CDR3 protein: CASSDGYPNQPQHF
D gene: .; V gene: TRBV4-3; CDR3 protein: CASSQDGGPATNEKLFF
D gene: .; V gene: TRBV28; CDR3 protein: CASSLFVGALGEQCF
D gene: .; V gene: TRBV11-2; CDR3 protein: CASSHGGTEAFF
D gene: TRBD2; V gene: TRBV4-1; CDR3 protein: CASSQTSGSHQETQYF
D gene: .; V gene: TRBV29-1; CDR3 protein: CSVEDAITYEQYF
D gene: TRBD1; V gene: TRBV27; CDR3 protein: CASSSPPGTAIRAFF
D gene: TRBD1; V gene: TRBV9; CDR3 protein: CASSVDAGGQGQPQHF
D gene: .; V gene: TRBV15; CDR3 protein: CATSRDYNERTNYGYTF
D gene: TRBD2; V gene: TRBV5-1; CDR3 protein: CASSGSSGSRSDTQYF